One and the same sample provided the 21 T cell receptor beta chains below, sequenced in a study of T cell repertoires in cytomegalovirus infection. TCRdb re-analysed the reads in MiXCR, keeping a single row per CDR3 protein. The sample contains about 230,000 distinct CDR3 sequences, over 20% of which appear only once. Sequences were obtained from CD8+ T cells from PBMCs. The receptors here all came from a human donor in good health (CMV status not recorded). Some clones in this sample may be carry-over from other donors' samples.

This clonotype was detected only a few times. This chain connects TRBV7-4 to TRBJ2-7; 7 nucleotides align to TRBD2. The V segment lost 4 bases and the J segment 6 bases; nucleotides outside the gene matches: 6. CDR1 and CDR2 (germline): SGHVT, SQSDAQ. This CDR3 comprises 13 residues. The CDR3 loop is CASSSRPGGEQYF. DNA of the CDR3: TGTGCCAGCAGCTCCCGACCGGGGGGCGAGCAGTACTTC.

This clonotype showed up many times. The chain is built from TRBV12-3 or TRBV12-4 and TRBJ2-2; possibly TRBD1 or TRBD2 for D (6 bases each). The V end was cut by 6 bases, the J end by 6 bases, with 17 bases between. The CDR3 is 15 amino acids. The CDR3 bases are TGTGCCAGCAGCTCCACCTGGGGGGCGCCCGGGGAGCTGTTTTTT. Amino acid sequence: CASSSTWGAPGELFF.

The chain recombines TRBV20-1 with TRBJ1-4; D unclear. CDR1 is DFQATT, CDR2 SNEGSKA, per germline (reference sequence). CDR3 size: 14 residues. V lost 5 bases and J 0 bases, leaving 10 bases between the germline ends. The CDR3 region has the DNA TGCAGTGCTCCCGAGTCTGCAACTAATGAAAAACTGTTTTTT. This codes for CSAPESATNEKLFF.

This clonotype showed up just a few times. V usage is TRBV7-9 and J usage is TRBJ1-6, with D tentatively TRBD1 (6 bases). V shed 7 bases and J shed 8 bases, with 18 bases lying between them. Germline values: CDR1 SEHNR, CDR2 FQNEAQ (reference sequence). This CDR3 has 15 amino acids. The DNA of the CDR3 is TGTGCCAGCAAAACCGGGGGACACTGGGATTCACCCCTCCACTTT. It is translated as CASKTGGHWDSPLHF.

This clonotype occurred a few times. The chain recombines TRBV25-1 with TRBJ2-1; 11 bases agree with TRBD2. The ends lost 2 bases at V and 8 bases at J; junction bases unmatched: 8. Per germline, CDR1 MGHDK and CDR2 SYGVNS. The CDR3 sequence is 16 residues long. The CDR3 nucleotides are TGTGCCAGCAGTGAAAGGACGACTAGCGGGGTTTATGAGCAGTTCTTC. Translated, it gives CASSERTTSGVYEQFF.

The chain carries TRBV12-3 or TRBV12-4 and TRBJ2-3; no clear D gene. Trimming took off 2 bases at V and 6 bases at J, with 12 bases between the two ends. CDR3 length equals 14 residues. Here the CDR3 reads CASSLSNGWDTQYF. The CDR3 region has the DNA TGTGCCAGCAGTTTATCGAACGGTTGGGATACGCAGTATTTT.

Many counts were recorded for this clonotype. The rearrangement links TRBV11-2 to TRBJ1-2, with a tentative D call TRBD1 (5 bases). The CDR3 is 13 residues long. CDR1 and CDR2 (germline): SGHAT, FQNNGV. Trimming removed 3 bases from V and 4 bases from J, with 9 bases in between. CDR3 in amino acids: CASSLGQTYGYTF. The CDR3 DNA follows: TGTGCCAGCAGCTTGGGGCAGACCTATGGCTACACCTTC.

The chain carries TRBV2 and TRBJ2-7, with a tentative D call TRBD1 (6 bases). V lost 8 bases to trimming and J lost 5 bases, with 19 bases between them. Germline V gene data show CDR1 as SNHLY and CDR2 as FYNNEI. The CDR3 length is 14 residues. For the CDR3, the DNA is TGTGCCAGCGTGACAGGCCGAAATAGCGACGAGCAGTACTTC. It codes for CASVTGRNSDEQYF.

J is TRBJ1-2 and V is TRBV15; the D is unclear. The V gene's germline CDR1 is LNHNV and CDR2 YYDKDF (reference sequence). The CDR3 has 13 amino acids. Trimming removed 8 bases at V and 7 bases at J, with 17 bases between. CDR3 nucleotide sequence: TGTGCCACCCTCGGGTCCACCAGCCGTGGCTACACCTTC. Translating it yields CATLGSTSRGYTF.

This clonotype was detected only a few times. CDR3 bases: TGTGCCAGCAGCTTGATAGGGGGCGTCTATGGCTACACCTTC. Encoded protein: CASSLIGGVYGYTF. J is TRBJ1-2 and V is TRBV7-2; TRBD1 aligns across 7 bases. The germline gives CDR1 SGHTA, CDR2 FQGNSA. CDR3 size: 14 residues. Losses at the gene ends were 3 bases for V and 4 bases for J; bases not matched to a gene: 5.

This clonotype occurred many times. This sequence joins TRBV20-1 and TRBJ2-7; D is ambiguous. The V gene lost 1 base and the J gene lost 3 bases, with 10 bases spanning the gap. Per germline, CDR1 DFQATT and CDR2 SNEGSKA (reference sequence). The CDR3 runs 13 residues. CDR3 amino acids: CSARVHGHYEQYF. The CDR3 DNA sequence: TGCAGTGCTAGAGTCCACGGCCACTACGAGCAGTACTTC.

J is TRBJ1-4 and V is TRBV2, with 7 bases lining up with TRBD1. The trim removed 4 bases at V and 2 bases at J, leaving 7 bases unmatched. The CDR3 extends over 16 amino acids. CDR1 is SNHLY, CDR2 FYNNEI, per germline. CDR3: CASSGDTGATNEKLFF. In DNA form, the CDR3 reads TGTGCCAGCAGTGGCGACACAGGGGCTACTAATGAAAAACTGTTTTTT.

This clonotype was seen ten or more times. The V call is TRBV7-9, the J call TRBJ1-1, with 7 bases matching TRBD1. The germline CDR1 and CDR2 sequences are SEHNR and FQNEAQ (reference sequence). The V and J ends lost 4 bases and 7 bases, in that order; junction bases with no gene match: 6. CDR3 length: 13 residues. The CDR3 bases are TGTGCCAGCAGCTACGACAGGGATAATGAAGCTTTCTTT. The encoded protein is CASSYDRDNEAFF. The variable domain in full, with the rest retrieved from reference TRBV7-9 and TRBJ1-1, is DTGVSQNPRHKITKRGQNVTFRCDPISEHNRLYWYRQTLGQGPEFLTYFQNEAQLEKSRLLSDRFSAERPKGSFSTLEIQRTEQGDSAMYLCASSYDRDNEAFFGQGTRLTVV.

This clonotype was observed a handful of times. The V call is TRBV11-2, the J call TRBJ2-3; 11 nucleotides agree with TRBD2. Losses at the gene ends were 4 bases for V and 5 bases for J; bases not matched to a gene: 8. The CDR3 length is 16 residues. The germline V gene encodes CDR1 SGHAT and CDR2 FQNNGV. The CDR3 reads CASSSFTLAGGDTQYF. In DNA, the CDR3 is TGTGCCAGCAGCTCCTTCACCCTAGCGGGGGGAGATACGCAGTATTTT.

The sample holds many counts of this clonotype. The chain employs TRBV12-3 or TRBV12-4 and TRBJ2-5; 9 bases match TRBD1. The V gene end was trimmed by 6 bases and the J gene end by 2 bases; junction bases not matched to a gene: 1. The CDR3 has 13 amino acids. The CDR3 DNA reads TGTGCCAGCAGGGGACAGGGACAAGAGACCCAGTACTTC. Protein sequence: CASRGQGQETQYF.

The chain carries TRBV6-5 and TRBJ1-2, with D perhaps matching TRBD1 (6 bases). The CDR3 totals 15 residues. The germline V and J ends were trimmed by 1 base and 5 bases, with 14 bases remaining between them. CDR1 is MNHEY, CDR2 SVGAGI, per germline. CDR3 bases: TGTGCCAGCAGTTACTTGGTCGGACAGCGATATGGCTACACCTTC. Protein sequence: CASSYLVGQRYGYTF.

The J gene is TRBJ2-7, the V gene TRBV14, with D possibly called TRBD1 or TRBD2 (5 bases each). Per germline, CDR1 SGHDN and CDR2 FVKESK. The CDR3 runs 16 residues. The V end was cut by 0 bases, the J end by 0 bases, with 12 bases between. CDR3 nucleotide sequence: TGTGCCAGCAGCCAAGATGGGGGTTCCAGCTCCTACGAGCAGTACTTC. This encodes CASSQDGGSSSYEQYF.

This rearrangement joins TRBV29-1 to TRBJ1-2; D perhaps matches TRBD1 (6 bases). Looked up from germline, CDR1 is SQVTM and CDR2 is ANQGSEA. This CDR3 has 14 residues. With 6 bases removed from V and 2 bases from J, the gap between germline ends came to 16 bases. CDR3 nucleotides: TGCAGCGTGGGGGATTGGGACACGAACTATGGCTACACCTTC. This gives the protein CSVGDWDTNYGYTF.

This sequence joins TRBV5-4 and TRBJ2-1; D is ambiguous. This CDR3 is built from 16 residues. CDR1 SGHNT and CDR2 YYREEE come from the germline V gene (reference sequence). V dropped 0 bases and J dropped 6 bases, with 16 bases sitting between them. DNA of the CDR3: TGTGCCAGCAGCTTGGGCATGGTAAGGGATGGCAATGAGCAGTTCTTC. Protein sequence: CASSLGMVRDGNEQFF.

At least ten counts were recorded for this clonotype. The CDR3 DNA reads as TGTGCCAGCAGTTTATTCCGAGGTCTCGAGCAGTACTTC. This encodes CASSLFRGLEQYF. The genes are TRBV28 and TRBJ2-7; D not certain. The CDR3 consists of 13 residues. Germline assignment: CDR1 MDHEN and CDR2 SYDVKM. Trimming cost V 1 base and J 6 bases, with 10 bases left between them.

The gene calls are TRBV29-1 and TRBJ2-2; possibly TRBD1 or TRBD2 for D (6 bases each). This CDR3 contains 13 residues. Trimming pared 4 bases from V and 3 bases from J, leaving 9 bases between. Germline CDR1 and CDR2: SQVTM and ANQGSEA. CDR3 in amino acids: CSVAGGHTGELFF. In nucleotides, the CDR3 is TGCAGCGTTGCCGGGGGCCACACCGGGGAGCTGTTTTTT.